The present T cell receptor (beta chain) was sequenced within a study of CD8 T cells in ankylosing spondylitis. Regarding the study as a whole: Ankylosing spondylitis blood appeared to carry a characteristic TCR beta motif of eight or nine highly homologous variants.

This clonotype showed up many times. Its antigen is not identified. The V gene lost 8 bases and the J gene lost 7 bases, with 7 bases spanning the gap. This CDR3 is 10 amino acids long. From germline, CDR1 is MNHEY and CDR2 SVGAGI. TCRdb used MiXCR to reprocess the 5' RACE reads, holding one entry per CDR3 protein. The sample lists 240,000 or so distinct CDR3 sequences; about 10% were seen once. J is TRBJ2-3 and V is TRBV6-5; unclear D gene. This TCR came from a male donor with ankylosing spondylitis or in good health (not recorded which). Sequencing was carried out using blood, either unsorted or a sorted T cell fraction (not recorded which). CDR3 nucleotides: TGTGCCAGCGGAATTAATACGCAGTATTTT. It encodes CASGINTQYF.